This T cell receptor beta chain comes out of a study of blood T cell repertoires in COVID-19. Per the original data handling: From reference gene primer amplification, estimates of nucleated cell counts were derived. Profiled with immunoSEQ multiplex PCR; TCRdb holds only in-frame clones, not every one. Clonal size and the V and J genes are those of that table, whereas D and trimming came from the DNA. The sample shows just over 200,000 clones, around 84% of them seen only once. Germline V gene data show CDR1 as LGHNA and CDR2 as YNFKEQ. CDR3 length equals 17 residues. After removal of 0 bases from V and 0 bases from J, the junction contained 7 bases not matched to a gene.

Sequencing input: peripheral blood. The source of this sequence is a man older than 75 with acute or convalescent COVID-19. The chain uses TRBV4-2 and TRBJ2-7, with 8 nucleotides matching TRBD2. The CDR3: CASSQDKASGYSYEQYF. The CDR3 nucleotides are TGTGCCAGCAGCCAAGATAAGGCTAGCGGGTACTCCTACGAGCAGTACTTC.